These 23 T cell receptor beta chains share one sample of origin, sequenced in a study of identical twins. In TCRdb, the 5' RACE reads were re-called with MiXCR into one record per CDR3 protein. The repertoire includes around 370,000 distinct CDR3 sequences, approximately 9.1% of them detected once, and roughly 8.9% sits in the top ten. Sequencing was carried out using naive T cells sorted from blood. These TCRs come from a woman in her 50s in good health.

The chain is built from TRBV12-3 or TRBV12-4 and TRBJ1-1; no definite D call. V was cut by 1 base and J by 6 bases, with 6 bases left in between. The CDR3 spans 12 residues. For the CDR3, the DNA is TGTGCCAGCAGTTTAGGGGCCTCTGAAGCTTTCTTT. This sequence encodes CASSLGASEAFF.

In this sample, this clonotype turned up a few times. This chain joins TRBV11-1 and TRBJ1-1, with TRBD1 as a possible D gene (5 bases). Germline CDR1 and CDR2: SGHAT and FQDESV (reference sequence). V was cut by 5 bases and J by 6 bases, with 28 bases left in between. There are 18 residues in the CDR3. The CDR3 protein is CASSAGPSGILGFPEAFF. Written as DNA, the CDR3 is TGTGCCAGCAGCGCAGGGCCCTCCGGGATTTTAGGCTTCCCTGAAGCTTTCTTT. Using reference TRBV11-1 and TRBJ1-1 for the parts outside the CDR3, the full variable domain is EAEVAQSPRYKITEKSQAVAFWCDPISGHATLYWYRQILGQGPELLVQFQDESVVDDSQLPKDRFSAERLKGVDSTLKIQPAELGDSAMYLCASSAGPSGILGFPEAFFGQGTRLTVV.

The table lists this clonotype with a count of one. The gene calls are TRBV11-2 and TRBJ2-7, with D perhaps matching TRBD1 (5 bases). The CDR3 runs to 16 residues. V shed 1 base and J shed 0 bases, with 13 bases lying between them. Germline CDR1 and CDR2: SGHAT and FQNNGV. The CDR3 DNA is TGTGCCAGCAGCTTAGTAACAGGTCTTAGCTCCTACGAGCAGTACTTC. This codes for CASSLVTGLSSYEQYF.

The chain couples TRBV5-6 to TRBJ2-7; TRBD1 agrees at 8 bases. This CDR3 is built from 15 residues. Germline V gene lookup returns CDR1 SGHDT and CDR2 YYEEEE. Unmatched junction bases numbered 8, after V lost 4 bases and J lost 2 bases. The CDR3 sequence: CASSQLGTGAYEQYV. The CDR3 DNA reads as TGTGCCAGCAGCCAATTGGGGACAGGAGCCTACGAGCAGTACGTC.

This clonotype was seen a few times. The chain uses TRBV5-1 and TRBJ2-1, with 8 bases lining up with TRBD1. The V gene's germline CDR1 is SGHRS and CDR2 YFSETQ. This CDR3 has 14 residues. Germline trimming cut 6 bases from V and 1 base from J; bases unmatched to any gene: 3. The CDR3 nucleotides are TGCGCCAGCAAAACAGGGGGATCCTACAATGAGCAGTTCTTC. It is translated as CASKTGGSYNEQFF.

The rearrangement joins TRBV20-1 to TRBJ2-6; perhaps TRBD1 as D (5 bases). Trimming took 0 bases from V and 0 from J, leaving 9 bases between them. CDR1 is DFQATT and CDR2 is SNEGSKA in the germline V gene (reference sequence). The CDR3 has 16 residues. CDR3 sequence (DNA): TGCAGTGCTAGAGATTACCAGGGCTCTGGGGCCAACGTCCTGACTTTC. Translated: CSARDYQGSGANVLTF.

This clonotype was recorded at least ten times. The V gene is TRBV5-1, the J gene TRBJ2-1; TRBD2 matches at 11 bases. The germline gives CDR1 SGHRS, CDR2 YFSETQ. The CDR3 totals 15 residues. The V and J ends lost 4 bases and 8 bases, in that order; junction bases with no gene match: 8. The CDR3 loop reads CASSPLTSGSHEQFF. CDR3 coding DNA: TGCGCCAGCAGCCCCCTCACTAGCGGGAGCCATGAGCAGTTCTTC. Full variable domain (rest looked up from reference TRBV5-1 and TRBJ2-1): KAGVTQTPRYLIKTRGQQVTLSCSPISGHRSVSWYQQTPGQGLQFLFEYFSETQRNKGNFPGRFSGRQFSNSRSEMNVSTLELGDSALYLCASSPLTSGSHEQFFGPGTRLTVL.

This clonotype has ten or more counts. The chain recombines TRBV11-3 with TRBJ2-1; TRBD2 agrees at 11 bases. After removal of 2 bases from V and 4 bases from J, the junction contained 7 bases not matched to a gene. The CDR3 contains 17 residues. Germline V gene data show CDR1 as SGHNT and CDR2 as YENEEA. The CDR3 is CASSLPLAGGAYNEQFF. CDR3 coding DNA: TGTGCCAGCAGCTTACCGTTAGCGGGAGGGGCTTACAATGAGCAGTTCTTC. The full variable domain, completed using reference TRBV11-3 and TRBJ2-1, is EAGVVQSPRYKIIEKKQPVAFWCNPISGHNTLYWYLQNLGQGPELLIRYENEEAVDDSQLPKDRFSAERLKGVDSTLKIQPAELGDSAVYLCASSLPLAGGAYNEQFFGPGTRLTVL.

This chain's CDR3 is CSARLGRGRLNNEQFF. CDR3 DNA sequence: TGCAGTGCTCGTCTTGGGAGGGGCAGGCTCAACAATGAGCAGTTCTTC. The chain has TRBV20-1 and TRBJ2-1; 7 bases are a match to TRBD2. The CDR3 totals 16 residues. The germline V gene encodes CDR1 DFQATT and CDR2 SNEGSKA (reference sequence). The trim removed 5 bases at V and 5 bases at J, leaving 15 bases unmatched.

This clonotype came up a few times. The chain joins TRBV20-1 to TRBJ2-5; 8 bases line up with TRBD1. CDR3 length: 12 residues. From germline, CDR1 is DFQATT and CDR2 SNEGSKA (reference sequence). Trimming at V came to 6 bases and at J to 7 bases, leaving 7 bases not matched to a gene. The CDR3 nucleotides read TGCAGTGCCAGGGGACAGGTAGCGACCCAGTACTTC. This codes for CSARGQVATQYF.

The chain links TRBV4-2 to TRBJ2-2; D gene ambiguous. Trimming removed 0 bases from V and 5 bases from J, with 10 bases in between. This CDR3 is built from 15 residues. Germline V gene sequence: CDR1 LGHNA, CDR2 YNFKEQ. CDR3 bases: TGTGCCAGCAGCCAAGAGTTAAGCGCAACCGGGGAGCTGTTTTTT. Amino acids: CASSQELSATGELFF.

This clonotype was recorded a few times. The chain recombines TRBV7-6 with TRBJ1-6; no firm D call. Between the trimmed V and J ends, which lost 0 bases and 8 bases, there was a span of 8 bases. Germline assignment: CDR1 SGHVS and CDR2 FNYEAQ. The CDR3 loop spans 14 amino acids. In DNA form, the CDR3 reads TGTGCCAGCAGCTTAGCGGAGGGTTATTCACCCCTCCACTTT. Translating gives CASSLAEGYSPLHF.

The chain joins TRBV5-1 to TRBJ1-2; 7 bases agree with TRBD1. J lost 7 bases, V lost 5 bases, and 8 bases had no gene match. The CDR3 consists of 13 residues. From germline, CDR1 is SGHRS and CDR2 YFSETQ. The CDR3 sequence: CASRSGQVPGYTF. The DNA for the CDR3 is TGCGCCAGCAGGTCCGGACAGGTTCCTGGCTACACCTTC.

This clonotype was observed at least ten times. J is TRBJ1-3 and V is TRBV20-1; no clear D gene. CDR1 and CDR2 from the germline V gene are DFQATT and SNEGSKA (reference sequence). The V end was cut by 1 base, the J end by 0 bases, with 10 bases between. The CDR3 covers 15 residues. CDR3 sequence reads: CSARVSTDSGNTIYF. CDR3 in DNA: TGCAGTGCTAGAGTATCAACAGACTCTGGAAACACCATATATTTT.

The chain combines TRBV7-9 with TRBJ1-2; TRBD1 is a possible D gene (5 bases). The CDR3 contains 12 residues. V dropped 5 bases and J dropped 9 bases, with 13 bases sitting between them. Germline V lookup: CDR1 SEHNR, CDR2 FQNEAQ (reference sequence). The CDR3 region has the DNA TGTGCCAGCAGCCTCCCGGGGCAGCGCTACACCTTC. As protein: CASSLPGQRYTF.

This clonotype was counted many times. This chain links TRBV15 with TRBJ2-4; TRBD2 might be the D (5 bases). Per germline, CDR1 LNHNV and CDR2 YYDKDF (reference sequence). Deletions cut 3 bases from V and 0 bases from J, with 9 bases between. This CDR3 is built from 15 residues. CDR3 loop: CATSRVGEAKNIQYF. In DNA form, the CDR3 reads TGTGCCACCAGCAGGGTGGGAGAAGCCAAAAACATTCAGTACTTC.

J is TRBJ2-2 and V is TRBV5-1; D is uncertain. Germline assignment: CDR1 SGHRS and CDR2 YFSETQ. Trimming cost V 0 bases and J 0 bases, with 9 bases left between them. The CDR3 totals 16 residues. The CDR3 sequence: CASSLAALSNTGELFF. DNA for the CDR3: TGCGCCAGCAGCTTGGCGGCGCTCTCGAACACCGGGGAGCTGTTTTTT.

This chain uses TRBV3-1 with TRBJ2-1; D is tentatively TRBD1 or TRBD2 (5 bases each). V shed 3 bases and J shed 4 bases, with 16 bases lying between them. Germline V gene data show CDR1 as LGHDT and CDR2 as YNNKEL (reference sequence). CDR3 length equals 16 residues. The CDR3 here is CASSQMVGRLYNEQFF. CDR3 DNA sequence: TGTGCCAGCAGCCAGATGGTGGGACGATTGTACAATGAGCAGTTCTTC.

This clonotype has more than one count but fewer than ten. This chain uses TRBV2 with TRBJ2-1, with 11 bases lining up with TRBD2. Trimming at V came to 6 bases and at J to 15 bases, leaving 10 bases not matched to a gene. Germline values: CDR1 SNHLY, CDR2 FYNNEI. This CDR3 has 13 amino acids. The CDR3 protein is CASRYRLAGRPFF. In DNA, the CDR3 is TGTGCCAGCAGGTACCGACTAGCGGGACGGCCGTTCTTC.

This clonotype has at least ten counts. The V gene is TRBV29-1, the J gene TRBJ2-5, with 7 bases matching TRBD2. The germline gives CDR1 SQVTM, CDR2 ANQGSEA. The CDR3 extends over 12 amino acids. The V and J ends lost 6 bases and 5 bases, in that order; junction bases with no gene match: 6. The CDR3 is CSVREGRETQYF. As DNA, the CDR3 is TGCAGCGTGAGGGAGGGGAGGGAGACCCAGTACTTC.

Ten or more counts support this clonotype. This chain uses TRBV6-2 or TRBV6-3 with TRBJ2-3; TRBD2 agrees at 8 bases. The CDR3 sequence is 19 residues long. The V and J ends lost 0 bases and 2 bases, in that order; junction bases with no gene match: 13. Germline V gene sequence: CDR1 MNHEY, CDR2 SVGEGT. The chain's CDR3 is CASSYSLGEAGATTDTQYF. The CDR3 bases are TGTGCCAGCAGTTACTCCCTCGGGGAAGCGGGAGCAACCACAGATACGCAGTATTTT.

The chain recombines TRBV20-1 with TRBJ2-3, with 7 nucleotides matching TRBD1. This CDR3 comprises 15 residues. The germline V gene has CDR1 DFQATT and CDR2 SNEGSKA (reference sequence). J was trimmed by 4 bases and V by 3 bases; bases with no gene match: 10. Here the CDR3 reads CSASRQGPFADTQYF. The CDR3 coding sequence is TGCAGTGCTAGCCGACAGGGCCCTTTCGCAGATACGCAGTATTTT.

The chain links TRBV7-9 to TRBJ2-7; TRBD1 matches at 7 bases. The CDR3 runs to 11 residues. V dropped 8 bases and J dropped 6; count of bases not matched to a gene: 4. Looked up from germline, CDR1 is SEHNR and CDR2 is FQNEAQ (reference sequence). The CDR3 coding sequence is TGTGCCAGCCGGGACAGTCCCGAGCAGTACGTC. Protein sequence: CASRDSPEQYV.